One T cell receptor beta chain is described in this entry. Its antigen is still unknown. This may be a read error: a much more frequent sequence differs by one nucleotide. The CDR3 covers 13 residues. Germline CDR1 and CDR2: LGHNA and YNFKEQ. The V and J ends lost 4 bases and 1 base, in that order; junction bases with no gene match: 0. This sample was taken from a study of CD8+ T cells in alopecia areata. Regarding the study as a whole: Lesional scalp exceeded normal scalp in clonality, especially in alopecia totalis/universalis.

RNA was extracted and reverse transcribed into cDNA as the sequencing template. Some clones are missing from TCRdb's copy, which holds only in-frame ones; the method was immunoSEQ multiplex PCR. The sample lists roughly 250,000 clones; about two thirds were seen once. The sample in question was CD4+ T cells sorted from blood, obtained at week 0. The chain joins TRBV4-2 to TRBJ1-1; 7 nucleotides match TRBD1. This receptor was taken from a human donor with alopecia areata. The CDR3 spells CASSRTGNTEAFF. The CDR3, as DNA: TGTGCCAGCAGCCGGACAGGGAACACTGAAGCTTTCTTT.